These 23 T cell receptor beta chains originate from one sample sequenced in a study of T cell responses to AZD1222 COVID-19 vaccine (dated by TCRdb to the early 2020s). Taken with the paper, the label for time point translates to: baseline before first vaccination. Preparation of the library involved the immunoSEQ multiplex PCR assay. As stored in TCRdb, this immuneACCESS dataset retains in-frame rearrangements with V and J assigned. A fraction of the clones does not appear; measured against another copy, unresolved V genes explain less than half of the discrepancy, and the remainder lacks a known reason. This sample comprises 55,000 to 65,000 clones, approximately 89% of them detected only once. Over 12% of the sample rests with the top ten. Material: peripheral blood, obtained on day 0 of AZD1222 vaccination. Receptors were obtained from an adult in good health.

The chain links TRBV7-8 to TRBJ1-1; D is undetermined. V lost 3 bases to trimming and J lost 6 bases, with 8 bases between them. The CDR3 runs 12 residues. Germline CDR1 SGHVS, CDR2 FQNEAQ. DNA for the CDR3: TGTGCCAGCAGCTTCCCGGGCGCTGAAGCTTTCTTT. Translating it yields CASSFPGAEAFF.

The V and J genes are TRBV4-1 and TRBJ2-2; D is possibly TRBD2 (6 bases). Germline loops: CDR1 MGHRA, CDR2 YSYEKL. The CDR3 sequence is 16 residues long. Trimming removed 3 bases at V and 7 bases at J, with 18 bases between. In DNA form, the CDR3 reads TGCGCCAGCAGCCAGGGGACTGTAGGGATGAACGGGGAGCTGTTTTTT. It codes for CASSQGTVGMNGELFF.

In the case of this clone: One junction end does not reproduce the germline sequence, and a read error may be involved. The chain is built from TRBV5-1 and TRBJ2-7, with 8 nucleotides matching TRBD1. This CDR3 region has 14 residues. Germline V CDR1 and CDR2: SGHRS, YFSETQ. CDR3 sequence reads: CASSLVPGGVEYDF. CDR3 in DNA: TGCGCCAGCAGCTTGGTACCAGGGGGCGTAGAGTACGACTTC.

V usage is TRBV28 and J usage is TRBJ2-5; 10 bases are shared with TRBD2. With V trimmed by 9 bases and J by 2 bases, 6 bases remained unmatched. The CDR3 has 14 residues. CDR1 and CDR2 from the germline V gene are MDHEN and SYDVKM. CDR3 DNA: TGTGCCAGTGCCATACTAGCGGGACAAGAGACCCAGTACTTC. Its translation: CASAILAGQETQYF. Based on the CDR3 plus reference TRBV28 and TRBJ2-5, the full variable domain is DVKVTQSSRYLVKRTGEKVFLECVQDMDHENMFWYRQDPGLGLRLIYFSYDVKMKEKGDIPEGYSVSREKKERFSLILESASTNQTSMYLCASAILAGQETQYFGPGTRLLVL.

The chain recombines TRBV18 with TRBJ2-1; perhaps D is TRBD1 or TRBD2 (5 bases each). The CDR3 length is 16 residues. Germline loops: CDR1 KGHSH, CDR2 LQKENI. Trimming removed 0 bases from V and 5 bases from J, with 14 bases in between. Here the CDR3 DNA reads TGTGCCAGCTCACCACCTGGGGGTAGCCGTAACAATGAGCAGTTCTTC. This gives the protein CASSPPGGSRNNEQFF.

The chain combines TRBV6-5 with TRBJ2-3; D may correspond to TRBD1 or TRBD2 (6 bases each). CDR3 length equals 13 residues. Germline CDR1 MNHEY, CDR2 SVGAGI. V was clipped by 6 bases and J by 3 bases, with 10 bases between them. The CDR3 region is CASSRGTTDTQYF. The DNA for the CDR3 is TGTGCCAGCAGCCGGGGGACAACAGATACGCAGTATTTT.

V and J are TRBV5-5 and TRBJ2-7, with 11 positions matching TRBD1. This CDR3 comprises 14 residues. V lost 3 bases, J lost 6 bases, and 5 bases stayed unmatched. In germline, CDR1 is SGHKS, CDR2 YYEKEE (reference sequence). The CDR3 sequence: CASSSRGQGGEQYF. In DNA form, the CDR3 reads TGTGCCAGCAGCTCCAGGGGACAGGGGGGCGAGCAGTACTTC.

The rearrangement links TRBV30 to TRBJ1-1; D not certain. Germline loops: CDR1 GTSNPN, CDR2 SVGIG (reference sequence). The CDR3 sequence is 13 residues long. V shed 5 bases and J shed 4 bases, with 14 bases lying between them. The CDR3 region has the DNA TGTGCCTGGGGCGCGCAGTGGGGCACTGAAGCTTTCTTT. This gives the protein CAWGAQWGTEAFF.

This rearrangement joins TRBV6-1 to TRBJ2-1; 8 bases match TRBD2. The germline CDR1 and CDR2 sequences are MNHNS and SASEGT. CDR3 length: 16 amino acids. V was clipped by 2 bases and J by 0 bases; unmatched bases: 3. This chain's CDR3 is CASSERTSRSYNEQFF. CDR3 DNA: TGTGCCAGCAGTGAACGGACTAGCCGCTCCTACAATGAGCAGTTCTTC.

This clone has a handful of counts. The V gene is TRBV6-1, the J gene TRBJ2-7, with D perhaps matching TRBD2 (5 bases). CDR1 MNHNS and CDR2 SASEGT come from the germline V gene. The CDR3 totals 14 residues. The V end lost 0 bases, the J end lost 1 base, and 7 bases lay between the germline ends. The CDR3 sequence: CASSEADYSYEQYF. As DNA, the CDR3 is TGTGCCAGCAGTGAAGCCGACTATTCCTACGAGCAGTACTTC.

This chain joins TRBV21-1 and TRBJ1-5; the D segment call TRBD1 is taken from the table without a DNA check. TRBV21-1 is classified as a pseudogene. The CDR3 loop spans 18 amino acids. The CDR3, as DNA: TGTGCCAGCAGCAAAGTGGATTCCACGACAGCATCCAATCAGCCCCAGCATTTT. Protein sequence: CASSKVDSTTASNQPQHF.

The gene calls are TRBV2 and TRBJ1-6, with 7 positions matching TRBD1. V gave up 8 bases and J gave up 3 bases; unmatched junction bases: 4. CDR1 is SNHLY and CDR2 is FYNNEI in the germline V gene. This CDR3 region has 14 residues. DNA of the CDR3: TGTGCCAGCGACTACAGGGGCTATAATTCACCCCTCCACTTT. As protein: CASDYRGYNSPLHF. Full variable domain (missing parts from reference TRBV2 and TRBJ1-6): EPEVTQTPSHQVTQMGQEVILRCVPISNHLYFYWYRQILGQKVEFLVSFYNNEISEKSEIFDDQFSVERPDGSNFTLKIRSTKLEDSAMYFCASDYRGYNSPLHFGNGTRLTVT.

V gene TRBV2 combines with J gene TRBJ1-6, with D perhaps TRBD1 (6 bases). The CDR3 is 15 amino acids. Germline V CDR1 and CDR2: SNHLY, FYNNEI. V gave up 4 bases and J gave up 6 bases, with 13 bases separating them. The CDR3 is CASSVARGGNSPLHF. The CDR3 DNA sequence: TGTGCCAGCAGTGTGGCCAGGGGAGGTAATTCACCCCTCCACTTT.

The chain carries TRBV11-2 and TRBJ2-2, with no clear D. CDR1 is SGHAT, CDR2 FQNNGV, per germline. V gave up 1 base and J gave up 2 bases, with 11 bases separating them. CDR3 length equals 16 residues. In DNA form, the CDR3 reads TGTGCCAGCAGCTTAGTGCAGGTCCTTAACACCGGGGAGCTGTTTTTT. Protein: CASSLVQVLNTGELFF.

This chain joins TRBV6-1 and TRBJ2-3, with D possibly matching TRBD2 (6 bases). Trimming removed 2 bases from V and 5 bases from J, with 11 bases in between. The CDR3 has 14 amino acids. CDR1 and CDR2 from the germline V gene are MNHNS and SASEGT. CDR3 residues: CASSEMVGGDTQYF. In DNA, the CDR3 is TGTGCCAGCAGTGAAATGGTGGGAGGAGATACGCAGTATTTT.

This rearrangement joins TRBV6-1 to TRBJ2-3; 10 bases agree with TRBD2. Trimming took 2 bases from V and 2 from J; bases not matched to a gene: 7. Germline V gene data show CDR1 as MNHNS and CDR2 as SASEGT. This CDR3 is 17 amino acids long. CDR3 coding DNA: TGTGCCAGCAGTGAAACAGCGGGAGGGCGTTACACAGATACGCAGTATTTT. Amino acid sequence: CASSETAGGRYTDTQYF.

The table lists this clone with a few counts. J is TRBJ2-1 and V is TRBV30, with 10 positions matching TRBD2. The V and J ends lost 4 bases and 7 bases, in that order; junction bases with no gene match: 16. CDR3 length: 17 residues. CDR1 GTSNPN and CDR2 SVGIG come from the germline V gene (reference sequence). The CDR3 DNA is TGTGCCTGGAACGGTCGACTAGCGGGCTTTGGGGGGAATGAGCAGTTCTTC. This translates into CAWNGRLAGFGGNEQFF.

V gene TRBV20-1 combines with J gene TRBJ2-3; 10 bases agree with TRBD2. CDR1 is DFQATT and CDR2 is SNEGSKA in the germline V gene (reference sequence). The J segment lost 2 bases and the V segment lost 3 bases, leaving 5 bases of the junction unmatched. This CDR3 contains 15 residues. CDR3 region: CSASISGRVTDTQYF. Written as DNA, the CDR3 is TGCAGTGCTAGTATAAGCGGGAGGGTCACAGATACGCAGTATTTT.

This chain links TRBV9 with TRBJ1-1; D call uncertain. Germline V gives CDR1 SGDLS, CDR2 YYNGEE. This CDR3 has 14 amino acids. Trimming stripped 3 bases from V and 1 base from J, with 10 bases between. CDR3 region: CASSDVVANTEAFF. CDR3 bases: TGTGCCAGCAGCGATGTGGTGGCGAACACTGAAGCTTTCTTT.

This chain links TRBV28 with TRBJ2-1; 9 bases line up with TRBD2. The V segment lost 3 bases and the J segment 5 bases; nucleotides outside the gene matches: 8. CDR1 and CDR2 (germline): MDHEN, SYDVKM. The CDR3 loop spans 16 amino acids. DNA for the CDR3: TGTGCCAGCAGTTTGGCGGGAGGGCCAACTAACAATGAGCAGTTCTTC. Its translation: CASSLAGGPTNNEQFF.

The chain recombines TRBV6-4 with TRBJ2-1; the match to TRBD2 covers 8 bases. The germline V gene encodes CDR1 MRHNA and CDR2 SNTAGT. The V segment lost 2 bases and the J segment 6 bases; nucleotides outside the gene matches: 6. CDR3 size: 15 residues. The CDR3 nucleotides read TGTGCCAGCAGTGACGTGGCGGGAGGTCTCAATGAGCAGTTCTTC. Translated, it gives CASSDVAGGLNEQFF.

CDR3 sequence reads: CASSPLVNTEAFF. DNA of the CDR3: TGTGCCAGCAGCCCCCTCGTGAACACTGAAGCTTTCTTT. This sequence joins TRBV12-3 or TRBV12-4 and TRBJ1-1; D gene ambiguous. The CDR3 length is 13 residues. Trimming removed 6 bases at V and 0 bases at J, with 8 bases between.

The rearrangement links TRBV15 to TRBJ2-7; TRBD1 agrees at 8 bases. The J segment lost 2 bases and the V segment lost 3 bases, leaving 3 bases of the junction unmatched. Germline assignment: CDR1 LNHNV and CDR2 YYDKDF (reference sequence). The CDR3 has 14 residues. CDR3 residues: CATSRNRGAYEQYF. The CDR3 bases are TGTGCCACCAGCAGGAACAGGGGGGCCTACGAGCAGTACTTC.